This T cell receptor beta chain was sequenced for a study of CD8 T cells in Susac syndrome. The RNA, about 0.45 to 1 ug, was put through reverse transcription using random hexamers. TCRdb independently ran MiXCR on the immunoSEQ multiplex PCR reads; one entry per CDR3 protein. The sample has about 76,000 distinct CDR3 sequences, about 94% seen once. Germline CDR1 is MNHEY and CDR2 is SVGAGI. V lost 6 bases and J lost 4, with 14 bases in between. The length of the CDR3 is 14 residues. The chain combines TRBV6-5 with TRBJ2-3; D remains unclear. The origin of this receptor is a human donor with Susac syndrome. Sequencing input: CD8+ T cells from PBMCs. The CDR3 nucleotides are TGTGCCAGCAGGGTCCTTGATCGCCCAGATACGCAGTATTTT. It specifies CASRVLDRPDTQYF.